This TCR beta chain appears in the sequencing data of a study of blood T cell repertoires in COVID-19. For the study at large: The United States, Italy and Spain provided the acute and convalescent COVID-19 samples.

As handled by the study authors: Amplifying reference gene primers gave estimates of nucleated cell counts. Clones were read by immunoSEQ multiplex PCR, and TCRdb kept only the in-frame ones, dropping some. V, J and clone size were drawn from that table, and D and trimming were deduced from the DNA. The data contain fewer than 450,000 clones, approximately 90% of them singletons. Ages ranged from roughly 18 to 95 years, with residence in 24 US areas. Which cohort a participant joined came from the clinical history participants gave. This CDR3 region has 15 residues. Trimming cost V 4 bases and J 6 bases, with 18 bases left between them. Germline CDR1 LGHDT, CDR2 YNNKEL (reference sequence).

The TCR comes from a woman aged 18-29 years who had recovered from COVID-19. The sequenced sample was PBMCs or T cells enriched from blood (not recorded which). J is TRBJ1-1 and V is TRBV3-1 (or the pseudogene TRBV3-2), with D perhaps TRBD1 (6 bases). The CDR3 DNA follows: TGTGCCAGCAGCCTTCGGACAGAAAGTTCCGCTGAAGCTTTCTTT. Protein product: CASSLRTESSAEAFF.